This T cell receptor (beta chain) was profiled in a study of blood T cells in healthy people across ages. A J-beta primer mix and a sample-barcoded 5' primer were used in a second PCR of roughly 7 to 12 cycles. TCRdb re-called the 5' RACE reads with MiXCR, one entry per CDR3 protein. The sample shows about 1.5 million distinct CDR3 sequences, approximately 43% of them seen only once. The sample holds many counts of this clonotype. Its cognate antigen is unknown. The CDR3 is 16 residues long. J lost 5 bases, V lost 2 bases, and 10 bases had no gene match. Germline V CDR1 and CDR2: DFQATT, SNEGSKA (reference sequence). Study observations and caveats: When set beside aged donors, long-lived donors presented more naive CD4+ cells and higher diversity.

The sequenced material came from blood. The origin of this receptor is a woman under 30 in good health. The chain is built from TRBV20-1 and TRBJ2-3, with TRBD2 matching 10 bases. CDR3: CSARLFASGRIDTQYF. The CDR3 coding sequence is TGCAGTGCTAGATTGTTTGCTAGCGGGAGAATAGATACGCAGTATTTT.